This record covers a single TCR beta chain. The sample belongs to a study of blood T cells in healthy people across ages. The CDR3 consists of 12 residues. Per germline, CDR1 SQVTM and CDR2 ANQGSEA. Trimming removed 6 bases at V and 10 bases at J, with 16 bases between. Isolation of PBMCs gave at least 6.5 million cells per sample. Primers used in a second PCR of about 7 to 12 cycles were a sample-barcoded 5' primer and a J-beta primer mix. Every cDNA molecule carried a tag from a template-switch adaptor bearing 12 random nucleotides. A single record per CDR3 protein comes from TCRdb applying MiXCR to the 5' RACE reads. The sample has 1 million to 1.2 million distinct CDR3 sequences, about two fifths seen once.

Sequencing was done on a sample of blood. The source of this sequence is a man between 18 and 29 years old in good health. This rearrangement joins TRBV29-1 to TRBJ2-1; D call uncertain. CDR3 DNA sequence: TGCAGCGTGAAAAATTCGGTAGCCGAGCAGTTCTTC. Protein sequence: CSVKNSVAEQFF.